The rows below give T cell receptor beta chains drawn from one sample of a study of blood T cell repertoires in COVID-19. Assay used: immunoSEQ multiplex PCR; TCRdb lists only in-frame clones, some missing. Seen here are under 350,000 clones, around 89% observed once, and the top ten hold about 4.2%. Sequencing input: peripheral blood. The receptors stem from a middle-aged man with acute or convalescent COVID-19. The CDR3 runs from the conserved cysteine through the conserved F or W. A D gene is named only where the DNA matches it firmly. Not every row has a clone size; where given, it reads once, few, many or a size class.

v_call	d_call	j_call	cdr3_length	clone_size	cdr3_nt	cdr3_aa
TRBV19	-	TRBJ1-5	17	-	TGTGCCAGTAGTATAGATCGGACACGCTCCGTGAATCAGCCCCAGCATTTT	CASSIDRTRSVNQPQHF
TRBV6-5	-	TRBJ1-1	14	-	TGTGCCAGCAGTACCCAGGGCCTGAACACTGAAGCTTTCTTT	CASSTQGLNTEAFF
TRBV11-2	-	TRBJ2-1	13	-	TGTGCCAGCAGCTTAGGGCTCAACAATGAGCAGTTCTTC	CASSLGLNNEQFF
TRBV5-1	-	TRBJ2-1	20	-	TGCGCCAGCAGCTTCCCCCTAGGAGCCTCGAGAGTGGTCGGATACAATGAGCAGTTCTTC	CASSFPLGASRVVGYNEQFF
TRBV11-2	TRBD1	TRBJ1-6	15	-	TGTGCCAGCAGTATATCGACAGGGCCCGATTCACCCCTCCACTTT	CASSISTGPDSPLHF
TRBV4-1	-	TRBJ1-2	15	-	TGCGCCAGCAGCCAGGGTCTGGGAGAGCTCAATGGCTACACCTTC	CASSQGLGELNGYTF
TRBV6-2/TRBV6-3	-	TRBJ2-6	17	-	TGTGCCAGCAGTTACTGGCTGGAGCGCTCTGGGGCCAACGTCCTGACTTTC	CASSYWLERSGANVLTF
TRBV7-8	-	TRBJ1-5	16	-	TGTGCCAGCAGCCAAAGGTCGTGGGGGCTTAATCAGCCCCAGCATTTT	CASSQRSWGLNQPQHF
TRBV19	TRBD1	TRBJ1-5	15	-	TGTGCCAGTAGTATGTGGGTTGGGACAGGGGTTCCCCAGCATTTT	CASSMWVGTGVPQHF
TRBV11-2	-	TRBJ2-2	16	-	TGTGCCAGCAGCTCCTTGGCCAGGGGTTACACCGGGGAGCTGTTTTTT	CASSSLARGYTGELFF
TRBV18	-	TRBJ1-4	14	-	TGTGCCAGCTCACCACGATTTGGAGATGAAAAACTGTTTTTT	CASSPRFGDEKLFF
TRBV6-4	-	TRBJ1-2	12	once	TGTGCCAGCGGGACTCCTTCAGGTGGCTACACCTTC	CASGTPSGGYTF
TRBV30	-	TRBJ1-2	13	-	TGTGCCTCGAGCGGACAGAGCAGCTATGGCTACACCTTC	CASSGQSSYGYTF
TRBV7-8	-	TRBJ2-1	13	once	TGTGCCAGCAGCTTAGCGGGGGCGAATGAGCAGTTCTTC	CASSLAGANEQFF
TRBV14	-	TRBJ1-2	13	-	TGTGCCAGCAGCCTCAGGGGTCCCTGGGGCTACACCTTC	CASSLRGPWGYTF
TRBV21-1	-	TRBJ1-5	16	-	TGTGCCAGCAGCAAACTTGGGGGGTGTCAGTGTCAGCCCCAGCATTTT	CASSKLGGCQCQPQHF
TRBV5-5	-	TRBJ2-7	15	-	TGTGCCAGCAGCTTGAACGCAGGGGGGATCTACGAGCAGTACTTC	CASSLNAGGIYEQYF
TRBV15	-	TRBJ1-3	15	once	TGTGCCACCAGCAGAGATTGGAGCTCTGGAAACACCATATATTTT	CATSRDWSSGNTIYF
TRBV27	-	TRBJ1-2	15	-	TGTGCCAGCAGCCCCCTAACCCCGAGGGATTATGGCTACACCTTC	CASSPLTPRDYGYTF
TRBV19	-	TRBJ1-5	15	-	TGTGCCACCAAAGGGCAGGCGGGGATTGATCAGCCCCAGCATTTT	CATKGQAGIDQPQHF
TRBV29-1	-	TRBJ1-1	16	-	TGCAGCGTTGAAGATTTCGGGAGGGCAGTGTACACTGAAGCTTTCTTT	CSVEDFGRAVYTEAFF
TRBV5-1	TRBD2	TRBJ2-6	18	-	TGCGCCAGCAGCTTGGAAGGGGAGGGCACGAGCGGGGCCAACGTCCTGACTTTC	CASSLEGEGTSGANVLTF
TRBV5-1	-	TRBJ2-3	16	few	TGCGCCAGCAGCCGAGGGGACTCTTACCTCACAGATACGCAGTATTTT	CASSRGDSYLTDTQYF
TRBV12-5	TRBD1	TRBJ1-2	14	-	TGTGCTAGTGAGGGAACTACAGGGGTGGGCGGCTACACCTTC	CASEGTTGVGGYTF
TRBV29-1	TRBD1	TRBJ1-1	12	-	TGCAGCGTTTGGGACAGGAACACTGAAGCTTTCTTT	CSVWDRNTEAFF
TRBV3-1/TRBV3-2	-	TRBJ1-1	14	-	TGTGCCAGCAGCGTTAGGGGGGGGCGAACTGAAGCTTTCTTT	CASSVRGGRTEAFF
TRBV6-4	TRBD2	TRBJ2-1	13	-	TGTGCCAGCAGCAGGCGGGGGGGCCTTGAGCAGTTCTTC	CASSRRGGLEQFF